The 8 T cell receptor beta chains below were found in one sample sequenced in a study of T cells in Graves' hyperthyroidism and ophthalmopathy. It was RNA transcripts that yielded the amplified TCR beta CDR3 regions. When the TCR CDR3 underwent first-round RT-PCR, the HTBI primer set was used. One entry per CDR3 protein, called by TCRdb with MiXCR from the multiplex PCR reads. The data hold a few hundred thousand distinct CDR3 sequences, with 25% observed a single time. The sequenced material came from blood. All receptors derive from a man aged 50 or older with Graves' hyperthyroidism.

The chain couples TRBV7-2 to TRBJ2-7; possible D gene TRBD2, 6 bases. Germline assignment: CDR1 SGHTA and CDR2 FQGNSA. The V gene lost 11 bases and the J gene lost 4 bases, with 21 bases spanning the gap. This CDR3 has 14 amino acids. The CDR3 is CARPRGRAGYEQYF. The CDR3 DNA is TGTGCCCGCCCCCGGGGTAGGGCGGGGTACGAGCAGTACTTC.

This clonotype turned up a few times. The chain couples TRBV6-1 to TRBJ2-3; the D call may be TRBD1 or TRBD2 (5 bases each). This CDR3 comprises 13 residues. Trimming stripped 7 bases from V and 1 base from J, with 9 bases between. The germline V gene encodes CDR1 MNHNS and CDR2 SASEGT. The CDR3 reads CASKSGRTDTQYF. CDR3 DNA sequence: TGTGCCAGCAAGTCGGGACGCACAGATACGCAGTATTTT.

The V gene is TRBV6-1, the J gene TRBJ2-1; 8 bases are shared with TRBD2. The V gene's germline CDR1 is MNHNS and CDR2 SASEGT. Trimming removed 8 bases from V and 9 bases from J; junction bases left unmatched: 9. CDR3 size: 13 residues. CDR3 in amino acids: CASAEREWAEQFF. The CDR3 nucleotides are TGTGCCAGCGCTGAGCGGGAGTGGGCTGAGCAGTTCTTC.

This rearrangement joins TRBV5-8 to TRBJ2-1, with 11 bases identical to TRBD1. Trimming at V came to 3 bases and at J to 7 bases, leaving 3 bases not matched to a gene. Germline CDR1 reads SGHTS; CDR2 reads YDEGEE. This CDR3 is built from 14 residues. CDR3 sequence (DNA): TGTGCCAGCAGCTCCAGGGACAGGGGGAATGAGCAGTTCTTC. Translated: CASSSRDRGNEQFF.

This clonotype has a handful of counts. V and J are TRBV13 and TRBJ2-5; D is undetermined. The germline V gene has CDR1 PRHDT and CDR2 FYEKMQ (reference sequence). The CDR3 totals 14 residues. Trimming stripped 0 bases from V and 1 base from J, with 6 bases between. CDR3 in amino acids: CASSLGQRQETQYF. Here the CDR3 DNA reads TGTGCCAGCAGCTTAGGGCAGCGCCAAGAGACCCAGTACTTC.

In this sample, this clonotype turned up many times. The rearrangement links TRBV6-1 to TRBJ2-5, with D unclear. CDR3 size: 15 residues. V was trimmed by 8 bases and J by 2 bases, leaving 18 bases between them. Germline-derived CDR1 and CDR2 are MNHNS and SASEGT. The CDR3 protein is CASQFLPGIQETQYF. CDR3 bases: TGTGCCAGCCAGTTCCTCCCTGGCATTCAAGAGACCCAGTACTTC.

This clonotype came up a few times. The chain is built from TRBV11-2 and TRBJ2-7; TRBD2 matches 11 bases. Trimming removed 1 base from V and 6 bases from J; junction bases left unmatched: 5. Germline CDR1 SGHAT, CDR2 FQNNGV. The CDR3 is 15 residues long. In DNA, the CDR3 is TGTGCCAGCAGCTTAGTTGTAGCGGGAGGGGGCGAGCAGTACGTC. Amino acid sequence: CASSLVVAGGGEQYV.

This clonotype was seen ten or more times. The chain uses TRBV3-1 and TRBJ1-2; D is undetermined. V was shortened by 4 bases and J by 7 bases, with 13 bases between the two germline ends. This CDR3 spans 13 amino acids. Germline V gene sequence: CDR1 LGHDT, CDR2 YNNKEL (reference sequence). The CDR3 region has the DNA TGTGCCAGCAGCCCCCGGCGTGATGGTGGCTACACCTTC. Its translation is CASSPRRDGGYTF.